Here is one T cell receptor beta chain with its context. Its antigen is as yet unknown. The CDR3 end shows no conserved phenylalanine or tryptophan, and so a read error is likely. Each CDR3 protein gets one entry after TCRdb re-called the reads with MiXCR. The sample records about 52,000 distinct CDR3 sequences, 15% to 20% being singletons. Germline trimming cut 2 bases from V and 4 bases from J; bases unmatched to any gene: 5. The V gene's germline CDR1 is MDHEN and CDR2 SYDVKM. This CDR3 has 16 amino acids. This entry belongs to a study of T cell repertoires in cytomegalovirus infection. Here the sequenced sample was CD8+ T cells from cultured PBMCs, taken from culture after CMV antigen stimulation. V is TRBV28 and J is TRBJ1-5, with 10 bases aligning to TRBD1. This TCR was sampled from a human donor in good health (CMV status not recorded). Some clones in this sample may be carry-over from other donors' samples. In DNA, the CDR3 is TGTGCCAGCAGTTTAACCGGGACAGGGGAGAATCAGCCCCAGCATTTG. It yields the protein CASSLTGTGENQPQHL.